Listed below are T cell receptor beta chains from one sample, sequenced in a study of identical twins. TCRdb called the 5' RACE reads again in MiXCR, with one record for every CDR3 protein. The table lists some 690,000 distinct CDR3 sequences, 21% of them singletons, with 4% to 5.5% in the top ten. The same sample was also studied in work on T cells expressing NK-cell markers.

Input material: PBMCs. Receptors originate from a woman aged 18-29 years in good health. Each CDR3 is given with its conserved first and last residue. D genes are given only for firm matches. Clone size is not always given. Where it is, it says once, few, many or a class for expanded clones.

>TRBV7-9|.|TRBJ1-1|many
TGTGCCAGCAGGGTCCCCCGCGGGGGCACGGACACTGAAGCTTTCTTT
CASRVPRGGTDTEAFF
>TRBV6-2/TRBV6-3|.|TRBJ1-1|.
TGTGCCAGCAGTTACTCCCGGGGGGGCCCAACTGAAGCTTTCTTT
CASSYSRGGPTEAFF
>TRBV30|TRBD2|TRBJ2-1|many
TGTGCCTGGTCCGTGGGGCTAGCGGGCGGCGAGCAGTTCTTC
CAWSVGLAGGEQFF
>TRBV7-2|.|TRBJ2-1|once
TGTGCCAGCGGGGCGGCCCTTGGGGCTGAGCAGTTCTTC
CASGAALGAEQFF
>TRBV12-3/TRBV12-4|.|TRBJ1-6|.
TGTGCCAGCAGTTTAGAGTCCTTTTCACCCCTCCACTTT
CASSLESFSPLHF
>TRBV10-3|TRBD2|TRBJ2-1|.
TGTGCCATCAGTGATTGGAGCGGGAGCTACAATGAGCAGTTCTTC
CAISDWSGSYNEQFF
>TRBV19|.|TRBJ2-7|.
TGTGCCAGTAGTATAGACAGACACGAGCAGTACTTC
CASSIDRHEQYF
>TRBV5-1|.|TRBJ2-5|few
TGCGCCAGCAGCTTGGACACGGAAGAGACCCAGTACTTC
CASSLDTEETQYF
>TRBV7-9|TRBD1|TRBJ2-7|many
TGTGCCAGCAGCTTAGGCGGGACAGGGGAAACCGAGCAGTACTTC
CASSLGGTGETEQYF
>TRBV12-3/TRBV12-4|.|TRBJ2-1|.
TGTGCCAGCAGGAGAATTCAGGGATTCCCCTACAATGAGCAGTTCTTC
CASRRIQGFPYNEQFF
>TRBV6-5|.|TRBJ2-1|.
TGTGCCAGCAGCCAGTGGGGTGCTGAGCAGTTCTTC
CASSQWGAEQFF
>TRBV6-5|.|TRBJ1-1|few
TGTGCCAGCAGTTACCTGGGGGATTGGACTGAAGCTTTCTTT
CASSYLGDWTEAFF
>TRBV11-2|TRBD1|TRBJ2-7|.
TGTGCCAGCAGCCATCGACAGGGTAGGAACGAGCAGTACTTC
CASSHRQGRNEQYF
>TRBV5-1|.|TRBJ1-2|few
TGCGCCAGCAGCCCCCGGGACACAACCTATGGCTACACCTTC
CASSPRDTTYGYTF
>TRBV2|.|TRBJ2-1|many
TGTGCCAGCAGTGCCTCCGGGCGGAATGAGCAGTTCTTC
CASSASGRNEQFF
>TRBV6-5|TRBD2|TRBJ2-5|.
TGTGCCAGCAGTTCCGGGACTAGCGGAAGAAGGGAGACCCAGTACTTC
CASSSGTSGRRETQYF
>TRBV12-3/TRBV12-4|.|TRBJ2-3|.
TGTGCCAGCAGTTTACCGCGAAGTTGGGCGGATACGCAGTATTTT
CASSLPRSWADTQYF
>TRBV20-1|.|TRBJ1-1|few
TGCAGTGCTAGAGATCAGGCTATGAACACTGAAGCTTTCTTT
CSARDQAMNTEAFF
>TRBV6-1|.|TRBJ1-3|few
TGTGCCAGCAGCCCGGGAGGGAGCTCTGGAAACACCATATATTTT
CASSPGGSSGNTIYF
>TRBV12-3/TRBV12-4|.|TRBJ1-5|.
TGTGCCAGCGGGGTGGGCGGGAGTCAGCCCCAGCATTTT
CASGVGGSQPQHF
>TRBV5-1|.|TRBJ2-1|.
TGCGCCAGCAGCTCCGCCGTCGCCTACAATGAGCAGTTCTTC
CASSSAVAYNEQFF
>TRBV5-1|.|TRBJ2-7|.
TGCGCCAGCAGCTTGGGCTCTCCGCCGGGGTACTCCTACGAGCAGTACTTC
CASSLGSPPGYSYEQYF
>TRBV2|TRBD2|TRBJ2-7|many
TGTGCCAGCAGTGAGCTAGCGGGTTCCTCCTACGAGCAGTACTTC
CASSELAGSSYEQYF
>TRBV29-1|.|TRBJ1-2|.
TGCAGCGTTGAGGGTCGGGGTCAGAACTATGGCTACACCTTC
CSVEGRGQNYGYTF
>TRBV20-1|.|TRBJ2-1|.
TGCAGTGCTATAGATTCCCATGAGCAGTTCTTC
CSAIDSHEQFF
>TRBV9|.|TRBJ2-7|.
TGTGCCAGCAGCGTAGGTGGCGGGCCCACCTACGAGCAGTACTTC
CASSVGGGPTYEQYF
>TRBV10-3|.|TRBJ2-3|.
TGTGCCATCAGTGAGTGGGGGAGCCTACTCAGGATACGGACGCAGTATTTT
CAISEWGSLLRIRTQYF
>TRBV7-2|TRBD1|TRBJ2-7|.
TGTGCCAGCAGCTTAGCTCCGGGACAGGCAGTATACGAGCAGTACTTC
CASSLAPGQAVYEQYF
>TRBV13|.|TRBJ2-3|few
TGTGCCAGCAGCTTATTAGTCGGGGCGGGGGCCCCTAGCACAGATACGCAGTATTTT
CASSLLVGAGAPSTDTQYF
>TRBV4-3|.|TRBJ2-2|many
TGCGCCAGCAGCCAAGCTCCGGCTAAGCACGAGGGGGAGCTGTTTTTT
CASSQAPAKHEGELFF
>TRBV20-1|TRBD2|TRBJ2-7|few
TGCAGTGCTAGCTCTCGGATTAGCGGGAGGGCCTATTACGAGCAGTACTTC
CSASSRISGRAYYEQYF
>TRBV6-1|TRBD1|TRBJ2-7|few
TGTGCCAGCGGACCAGGGGGCTCCTACGAGCAGTACTTC
CASGPGGSYEQYF
>TRBV7-2|.|TRBJ1-3|.
TGTGCCAGCAGCTTAGCAGAGGAAGGTGGAAACACCATATATTTT
CASSLAEEGGNTIYF
>TRBV9|.|TRBJ2-2|many
TGTGCCAGCAGCGTAGAGGGGGTCGCCGGGGAGCTGTTTTTT
CASSVEGVAGELFF
>TRBV5-1|.|TRBJ1-5|few
TGCGCCAGCAGCCGAGGCAGGGATCAGCCCCAGCATTTT
CASSRGRDQPQHF
>TRBV24-1|TRBD1|TRBJ2-1|.
TGTGCCACCAGTGATTTGGGACAGGGGGTCAATGAGCAGTTCTTC
CATSDLGQGVNEQFF
>TRBV12-3/TRBV12-4|TRBD1|TRBJ1-2|.
TGTGCCAGCAGAAACGGACAGGGACGCTATGGCTACACCTTC
CASRNGQGRYGYTF
>TRBV6-2/TRBV6-3|.|TRBJ2-2|many
TGTGCCAGCACCCTTCCTCCAGGGGCGAACGGGGAGCTGTTTTTT
CASTLPPGANGELFF
>TRBV18|.|TRBJ1-5|few
TGTGCCAGCTCCCTGGGCAGGCTTGTCGGCCAGCCCCAGCATTTT
CASSLGRLVGQPQHF
>TRBV24-1|.|TRBJ1-5|.
TGTGCCACCAGTGAGTCAGGGGCTCAGCCCCAGCATTTT
CATSESGAQPQHF
>TRBV15|.|TRBJ1-5|.
TGTGCCACCAGCAGAGATAGTGATCAGCCCCAGCATTTT
CATSRDSDQPQHF
>TRBV12-3/TRBV12-4|.|TRBJ2-7|.
TGTGCCAGCAGTTTACAGTCCGTCTCCTACGAGCAGTACTTC
CASSLQSVSYEQYF
>TRBV20-1|TRBD2|TRBJ2-5|few
TGCAGTGCTAGTCAACCTGCGGGACTAGCGAGTCAAGAGACCCAGTACTTC
CSASQPAGLASQETQYF